This TCR delta chain emerged from a study of Vδ1+ human thymocytes. This clone came up a few times. Its antigen is undetermined. Study-wide results and limits: In the thymus, TRG and TRD repertoires looked highly polyclonal with Gaussian CDR3 lengths. Unlike peripheral blood Vdelta1+ controls, thymic delta-chain sequences included around 21% Vdelta2 and few Vdelta3. Unexpected Vdelta2 sequences could cause misinterpretation of bulk repertoire data.

The template was reverse-transcribed extracted RNA. Multiplex PCR used pooled V-gene forward primers and a constant-region reverse primer to amplify CDR3s. TCRdb reanalyzed the multiplex PCR reads using CATT. The data contain under 30,000 delta-chain clones, 7.4% of them singletons. The CDR3 runs 18 residues. Trimming cost V 4 bases and J 1 base, with 22 bases left between them. Germline CDR1 is TSWWSYY and CDR2 is QGS. Thymocytes were sorted as CD3+ TCRVdelta1+ TCRVdelta2- after alphabeta T cell depletion. Purity of the sorted Vdelta1+ thymocytes ranged from about 96% to 99.6%. This clonotype originated in a girl under two years old who had congenital heart surgery. The sample was Vdelta1+ gamma-delta thymocytes from the thymus. Subset defined: FACS-sorted CD3+ TCRalphabeta- TCRVdelta1+ TCRVdelta2- thymocytes. This chain connects TRDV1 to TRDJ1, with D unresolved. CDR3 sequence reads: CALGGAAPEEASTDKLIF. The CDR3 region has the DNA TGTGCTCTTGGGGGCGCCGCCCCTGAGGAGGCCAGCACCGATAAACTCATCTTT.